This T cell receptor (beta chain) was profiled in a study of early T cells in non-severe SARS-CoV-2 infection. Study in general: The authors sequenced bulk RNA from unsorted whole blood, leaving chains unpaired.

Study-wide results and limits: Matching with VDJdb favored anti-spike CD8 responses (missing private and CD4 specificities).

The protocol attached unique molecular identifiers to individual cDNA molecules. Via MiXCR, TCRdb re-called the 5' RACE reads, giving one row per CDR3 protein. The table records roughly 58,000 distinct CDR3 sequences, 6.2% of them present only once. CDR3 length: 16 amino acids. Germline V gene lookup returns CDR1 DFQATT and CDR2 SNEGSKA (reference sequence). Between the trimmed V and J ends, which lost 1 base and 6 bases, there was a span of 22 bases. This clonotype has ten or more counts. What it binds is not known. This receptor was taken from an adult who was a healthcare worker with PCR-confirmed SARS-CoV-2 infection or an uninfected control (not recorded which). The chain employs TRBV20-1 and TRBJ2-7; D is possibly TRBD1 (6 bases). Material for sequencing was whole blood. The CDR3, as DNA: TGCAGTGCTAGAGGGGTAGCAACAGGGACCTATGGCGAGCAGTACTTC. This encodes CSARGVATGTYGEQYF.